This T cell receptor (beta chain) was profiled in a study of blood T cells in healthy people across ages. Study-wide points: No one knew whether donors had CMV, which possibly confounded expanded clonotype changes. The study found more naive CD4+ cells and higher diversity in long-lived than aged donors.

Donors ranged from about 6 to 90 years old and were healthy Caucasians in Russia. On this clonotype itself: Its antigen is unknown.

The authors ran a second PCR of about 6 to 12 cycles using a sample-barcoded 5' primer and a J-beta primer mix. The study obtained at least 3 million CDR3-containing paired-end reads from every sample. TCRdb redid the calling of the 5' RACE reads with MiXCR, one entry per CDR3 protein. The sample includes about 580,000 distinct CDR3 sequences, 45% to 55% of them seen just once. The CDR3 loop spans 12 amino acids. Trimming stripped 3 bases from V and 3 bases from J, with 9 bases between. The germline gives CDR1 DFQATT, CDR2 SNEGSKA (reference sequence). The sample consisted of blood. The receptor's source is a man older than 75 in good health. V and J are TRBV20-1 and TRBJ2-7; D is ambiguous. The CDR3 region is CSARPGYYEQYF. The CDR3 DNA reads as TGCAGTGCTAGGCCAGGTTACTACGAGCAGTACTTC.